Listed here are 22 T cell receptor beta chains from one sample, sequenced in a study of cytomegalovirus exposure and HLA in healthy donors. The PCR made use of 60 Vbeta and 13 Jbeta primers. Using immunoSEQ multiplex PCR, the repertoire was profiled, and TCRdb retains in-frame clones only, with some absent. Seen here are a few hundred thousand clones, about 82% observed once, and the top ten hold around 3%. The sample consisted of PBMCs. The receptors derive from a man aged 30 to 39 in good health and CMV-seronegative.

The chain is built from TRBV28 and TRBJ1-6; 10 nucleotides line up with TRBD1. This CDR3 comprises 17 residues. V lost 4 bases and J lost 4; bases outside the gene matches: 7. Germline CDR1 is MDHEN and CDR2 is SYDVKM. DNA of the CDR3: TGTGCCAGCAGTTCGGACAGGGGGGCTACTTATAATTCACCCCTCCACTTT. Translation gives CASSSDRGATYNSPLHF.

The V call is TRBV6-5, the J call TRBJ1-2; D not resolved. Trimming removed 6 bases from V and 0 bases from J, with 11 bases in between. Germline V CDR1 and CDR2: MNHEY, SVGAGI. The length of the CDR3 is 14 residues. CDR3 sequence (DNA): TGTGCCAGCAGCTACCGCGGATCTAACTATGGCTACACCTTC. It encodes CASSYRGSNYGYTF.

For the CDR3, the DNA is TGCGCCAGCAGCCAAGATCATAAAACTAGCTCTACGCAGTATTTT. Its protein is CASSQDHKTSSTQYF. This chain uses TRBV4-1 with TRBJ2-3; D may be TRBD2 (6 bases). CDR1 and CDR2 (germline): MGHRA, YSYEKL. The germline V and J ends were trimmed by 0 bases and 8 bases, with 15 bases remaining between them. This CDR3 has 15 residues.

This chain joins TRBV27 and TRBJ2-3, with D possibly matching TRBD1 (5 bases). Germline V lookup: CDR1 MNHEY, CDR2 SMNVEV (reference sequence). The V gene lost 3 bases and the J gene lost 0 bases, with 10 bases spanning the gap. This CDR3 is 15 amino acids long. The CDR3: CASSLKGASTDTQYF. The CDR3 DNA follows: TGTGCCAGCAGTTTGAAAGGGGCTAGCACAGATACGCAGTATTTT.

CDR3 DNA sequence: TGTGCCAGCAGTGGGACAGGTCCTTATGGCTACACCTTC. Translated, it gives CASSGTGPYGYTF. The chain has TRBV6-5 and TRBJ1-2; 8 nucleotides align to TRBD1. The CDR3 runs to 13 residues. Germline V gene sequence: CDR1 MNHEY, CDR2 SVGAGI. The J segment lost 5 bases and the V segment lost 5 bases, leaving 4 bases of the junction unmatched.

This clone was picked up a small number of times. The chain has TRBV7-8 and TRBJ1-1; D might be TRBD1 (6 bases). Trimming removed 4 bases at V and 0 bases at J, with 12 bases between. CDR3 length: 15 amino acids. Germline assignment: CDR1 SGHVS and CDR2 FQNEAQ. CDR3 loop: CASSSLGGMNTEAFF. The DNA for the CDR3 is TGTGCCAGCAGCTCCCTAGGGGGAATGAACACTGAAGCTTTCTTT.

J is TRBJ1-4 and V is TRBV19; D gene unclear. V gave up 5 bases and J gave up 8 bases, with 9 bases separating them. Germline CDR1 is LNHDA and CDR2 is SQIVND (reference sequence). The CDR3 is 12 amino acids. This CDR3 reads CASSVRGEKLFF. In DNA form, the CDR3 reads TGTGCCAGTAGTGTCCGGGGAGAAAAACTGTTTTTT.

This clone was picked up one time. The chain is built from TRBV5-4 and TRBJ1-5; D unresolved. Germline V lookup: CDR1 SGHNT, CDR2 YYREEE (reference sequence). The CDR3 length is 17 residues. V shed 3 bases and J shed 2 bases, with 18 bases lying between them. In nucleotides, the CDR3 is TGTGCCAGCAGCTGGCTAGAGGCTATGGTGGGCAATCAGCCCCAGCATTTT. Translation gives CASSWLEAMVGNQPQHF.

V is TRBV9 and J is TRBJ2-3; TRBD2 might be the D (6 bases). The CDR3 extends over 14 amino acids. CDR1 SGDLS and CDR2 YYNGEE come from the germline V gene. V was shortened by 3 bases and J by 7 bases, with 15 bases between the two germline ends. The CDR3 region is CASSGGAAQNTQYF. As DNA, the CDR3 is TGTGCCAGCAGCGGCGGGGCAGCCCAGAATACGCAGTATTTT.

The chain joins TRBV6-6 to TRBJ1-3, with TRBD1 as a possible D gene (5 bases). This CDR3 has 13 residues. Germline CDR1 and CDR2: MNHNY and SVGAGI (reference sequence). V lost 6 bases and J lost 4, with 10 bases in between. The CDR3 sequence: CASRQGTGNTIYF. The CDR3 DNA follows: TGTGCCAGCAGGCAGGGTACGGGAAACACCATATATTTT.

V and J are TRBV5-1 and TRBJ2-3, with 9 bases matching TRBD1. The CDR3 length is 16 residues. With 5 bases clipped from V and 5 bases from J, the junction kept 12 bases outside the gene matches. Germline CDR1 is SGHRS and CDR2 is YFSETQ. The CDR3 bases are TGCGCCAGCAGATCTTTCCTTACAGGGGGCAAAGATACGCAGTATTTT. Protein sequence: CASRSFLTGGKDTQYF.

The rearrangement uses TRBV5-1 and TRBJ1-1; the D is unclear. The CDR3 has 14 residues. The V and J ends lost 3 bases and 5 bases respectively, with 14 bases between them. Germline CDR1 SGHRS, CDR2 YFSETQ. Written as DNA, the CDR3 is TGCGCCAGCAGCTCAAGTGGAGTACGGACTGAAGCTTTCTTT. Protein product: CASSSSGVRTEAFF.

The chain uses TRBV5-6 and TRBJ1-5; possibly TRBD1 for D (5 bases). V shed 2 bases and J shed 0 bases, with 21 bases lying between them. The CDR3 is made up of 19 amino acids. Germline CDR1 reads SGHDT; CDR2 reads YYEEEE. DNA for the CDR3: TGTGCCAGCAGCTTATTCGAAGGGGAGGGAGAATATAGCAATCAGCCCCAGCATTTT. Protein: CASSLFEGEGEYSNQPQHF.

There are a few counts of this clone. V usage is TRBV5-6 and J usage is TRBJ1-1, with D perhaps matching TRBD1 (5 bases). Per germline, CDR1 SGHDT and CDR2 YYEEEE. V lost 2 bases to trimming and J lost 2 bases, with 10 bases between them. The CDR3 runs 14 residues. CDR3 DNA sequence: TGTGCCAGCAGCTTTCGCGGGACCAACACTGAAGCTTTCTTT. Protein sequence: CASSFRGTNTEAFF.

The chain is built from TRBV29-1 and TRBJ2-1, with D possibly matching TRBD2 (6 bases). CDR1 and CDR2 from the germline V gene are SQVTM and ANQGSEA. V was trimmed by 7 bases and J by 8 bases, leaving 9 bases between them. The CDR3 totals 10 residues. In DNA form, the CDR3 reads TGCAGCGCCGGGGGAGATGAGCAGTTCTTC. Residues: CSAGGDEQFF.

In nucleotides, the CDR3 is TGTGCCAGCAGTGATACTAGCGGAGCCTTTAACTATGGCTACACCTTC. Translating it yields CASSDTSGAFNYGYTF. The chain links TRBV6-1 to TRBJ1-2; D gene ambiguous. V gave up 3 bases and J gave up 1 base, with 15 bases separating them. Germline V lookup: CDR1 MNHNS, CDR2 SASEGT. The length of the CDR3 is 16 residues.

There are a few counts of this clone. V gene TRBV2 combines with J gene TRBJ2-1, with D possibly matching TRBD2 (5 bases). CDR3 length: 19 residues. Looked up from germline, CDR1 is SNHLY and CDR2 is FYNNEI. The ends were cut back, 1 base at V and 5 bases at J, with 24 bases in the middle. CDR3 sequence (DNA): TGTGCCAGCAGTGAAGTGCCCTCGACTACTCTTTCGAGAAACAATGAGCAGTTCTTC. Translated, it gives CASSEVPSTTLSRNNEQFF. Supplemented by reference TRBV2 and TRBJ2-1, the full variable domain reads EPEVTQTPSHQVTQMGQEVILRCVPISNHLYFYWYRQILGQKVEFLVSFYNNEISEKSEIFDDQFSVERPDGSNFTLKIRSTKLEDSAMYFCASSEVPSTTLSRNNEQFFGPGTRLTVL.

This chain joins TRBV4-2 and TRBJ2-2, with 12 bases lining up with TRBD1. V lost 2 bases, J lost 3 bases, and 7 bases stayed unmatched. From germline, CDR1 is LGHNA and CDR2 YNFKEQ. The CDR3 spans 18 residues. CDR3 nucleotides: TGTGCCAGCAGCCAACCGAGGGGACAGGGGGCGGACACCGGGGAGCTGTTTTTT. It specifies CASSQPRGQGADTGELFF.

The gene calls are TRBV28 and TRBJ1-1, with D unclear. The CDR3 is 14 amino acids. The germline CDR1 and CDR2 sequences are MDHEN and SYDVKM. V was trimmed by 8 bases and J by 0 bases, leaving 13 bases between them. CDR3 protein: CASVSGFMNTEAFF. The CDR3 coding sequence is TGTGCCAGCGTTTCGGGGTTCATGAACACTGAAGCTTTCTTT.

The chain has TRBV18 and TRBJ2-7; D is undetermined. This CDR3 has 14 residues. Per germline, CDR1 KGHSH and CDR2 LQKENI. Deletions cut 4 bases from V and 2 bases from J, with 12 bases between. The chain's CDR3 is CASSLNTPTYEQYF. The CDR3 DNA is TGTGCCAGCTCACTTAATACTCCTACCTACGAGCAGTACTTC.

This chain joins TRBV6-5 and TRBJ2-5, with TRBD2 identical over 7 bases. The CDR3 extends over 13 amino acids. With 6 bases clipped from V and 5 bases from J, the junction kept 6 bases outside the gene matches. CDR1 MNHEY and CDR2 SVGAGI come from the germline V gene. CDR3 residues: CASSKAGWETQYF. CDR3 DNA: TGTGCCAGCAGCAAAGCGGGGTGGGAGACCCAGTACTTC.

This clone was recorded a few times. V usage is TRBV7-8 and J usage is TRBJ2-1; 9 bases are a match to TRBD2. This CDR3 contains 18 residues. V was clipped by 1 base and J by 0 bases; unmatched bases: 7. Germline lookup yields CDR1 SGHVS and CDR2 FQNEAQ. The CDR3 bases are TGTGCCAGCAGCTTAGGTCCAGCGGGGGGAAGCTCCTACAATGAGCAGTTCTTC. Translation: CASSLGPAGGSSYNEQFF.